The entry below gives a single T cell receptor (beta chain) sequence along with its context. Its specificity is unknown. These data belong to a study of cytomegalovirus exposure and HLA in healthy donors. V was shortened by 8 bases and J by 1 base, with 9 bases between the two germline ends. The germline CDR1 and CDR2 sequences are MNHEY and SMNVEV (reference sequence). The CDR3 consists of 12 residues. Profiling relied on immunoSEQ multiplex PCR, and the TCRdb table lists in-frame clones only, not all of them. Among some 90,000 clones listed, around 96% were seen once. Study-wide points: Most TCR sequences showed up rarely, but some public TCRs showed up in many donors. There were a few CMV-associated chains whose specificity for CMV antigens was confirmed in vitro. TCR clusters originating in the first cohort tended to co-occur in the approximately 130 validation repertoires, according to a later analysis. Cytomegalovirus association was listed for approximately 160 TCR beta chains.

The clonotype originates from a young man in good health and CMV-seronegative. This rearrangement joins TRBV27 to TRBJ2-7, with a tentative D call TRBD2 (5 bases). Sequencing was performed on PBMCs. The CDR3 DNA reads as TGTGCCAGCGGAGGCTGGTCCTACGAGCAGTACTTC. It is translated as CASGGWSYEQYF.